This TCR beta chain was captured by sequencing in a study of blood T cell repertoires in COVID-19 (dated by TCRdb to about 2020). At the level of the whole study: Samples from collaborators originated in the United States, Italy and Spain and spanned both the acute and convalescent phases of COVID-19. Nearly every sample came with metadata listing a de-identified subject ID, COVID-19 status, age in years and sex. The prospective study material was composed of cDNA or gDNA derived from T cells, B-cell-depleted T cells, or PBMCs. The dataset comprised deeply sampled blood TCRbeta repertoires from subjects exposed to, actively infected with, or recovered from COVID-19. Where available, HLA class I and class II types were obtained from metadata supplied by the sample provider rather than from assay-based typing. The samples were drawn from two sources: the first 160 participants of the ongoing ImmuneRACE study, and 1,254 subjects contributed by 6 global collaborators. A freely available public database, intended as a resource for researchers studying the immune response to SARS-CoV-2, is where the repertoires were released.

The collaborating institutions used their own protocols to collect whole blood in K2EDTA tubes. For TCRbeta analysis, collaborator samples were shipped as frozen whole blood, as isolated PBMCs, or as DNA extracted from either sample type. The CDR3 spans 13 residues, from the cysteine through the phenylalanine. Just CDR3 DNA is preserved here, 39 bases in frame from base 1. Trimming costs V 6 bases and J 7 bases, and their ends lie 15 bases apart. From the germline V gene, CDR1 is MNHEY and CDR2 is SVGAGI. The immunoSEQ Assay, a bias-controlled multiplex PCR, was used to amplify TCRbeta CDR3 regions from genomic DNA. Concerning the study's data processing: The number of nucleated cells in each sample was estimated from the amplification of reference gene primers within the assay. To quantify the absolute abundance of each unique TCRbeta CDR3 rearrangement, sequence reads were collapsed and filtered. For each sample, productive Simpson clonality was calculated as the square root of Simpson's diversity index across productive rearrangements. The table was pulled from immuneACCESS by TCRdb, which kept in-frame rearrangements only. Such tables lose some clones; where checked, under half of the loss comes from unresolved V genes, and the rest has no known cause. V and J calls and clone size come straight from that table; D and trimming were deduced from the DNA. Present in this sample are 250,000 or so clones, roughly 82% of which were seen just once. The ten largest clones take up roughly 12% of the sample.

Paper-wide results and their limitations: Clinical and demographic metadata were provided uncurated, with the amount varying by source and participant.

Comment on this clone: The target of this receptor is not known. No qualities accompany the bases; no much larger clone lies one base away.

The sequence derives from a man aged 80 or over with acute or convalescent COVID-19. The sequenced sample consisted of peripheral blood. The rearranged chain carries TRBV6-5 and TRBJ1-1; 6 matching bases give a weak D call of TRBD1. The CDR3 in this case is CASRDRTDREAFF. The nucleotides read TGTGCCAGCAGAGATAGGACAGACCGTGAAGCTTTCTTT.